This T cell receptor beta chain was identified in a study of long-term antiretroviral therapy in people with HIV. An immunoSEQ assay, version v3.0, was performed at survey level. Here immunoSEQ multiplex PCR was the method, and the copy in TCRdb shows in-frame clones only, minus some. The data hold some 22,000 clones, with over 80% observed a single time. Trimming removed 5 bases from V and 0 bases from J; junction bases left unmatched: 15. Germline CDR1 and CDR2: SEHNR and FQNEAQ (reference sequence). The CDR3 is made up of 18 amino acids. About this clone itself: What it recognizes is unknown.

The study, taken as a whole, reports: Information pertaining to ART adherence, viral resistance or therapeutic modifications was not obtained. The repertoire was dominated at all time points by clones expanded before ART. Control repertoires displayed wider CDR3 length ranges than the HIV repertoires.

This specimen was unsorted PBMCs, taken approximately 4 years after starting antiretroviral therapy. This clonotype was obtained from a man aged 18 to 29 with HIV. The chain is built from TRBV7-9 and TRBJ1-2; 7 nucleotides align to TRBD1. CDR3 region: CASSHHWDSNKANYGYTF. CDR3 DNA: TGTGCCAGCAGCCATCATTGGGACAGTAACAAAGCTAACTATGGCTACACCTTC.